The clone carrying this T cell receptor beta chain was seen more than once but under ten times. The antigen is not known. During its preparation, the TCRbeta library received unique molecular identifiers. TCRdb re-analysed the PCR reads in MiXCR, keeping a single row per CDR3 protein. The sample has about 870,000 distinct CDR3 sequences, roughly 15% seen once. This entry belongs to a study of T-cell reconstitution after alpha-beta-depleted transplantation in children. Study-wide results and limits: Some patients' high day-60 TCRbeta diversity was traced to surviving recipient T cells and thymic progenitors. Alpha-beta T cells about two months after transplant reportedly derived from several hundred expanded graft clones. Fresh T-cell production supplied most of the T-cell counts and diversity seen one year after transplant.

V shed 3 bases, J shed 0 bases, and the junction held 3 bases outside the gene matches. In germline, CDR1 is SQVTM, CDR2 ANQGSEA. The CDR3 runs 15 residues. The chain uses TRBV29-1 and TRBJ2-1, with 9 bases identical to TRBD2. This sequence originates from a male patient between 10 and 17 years old who had a stem cell transplant for acute lymphoblastic leukemia, so the T cells may come from the graft donor. This specimen was PBMCs, mostly from graft donor cells, taken 360 days after TCRalphabeta/CD19-depleted stem cell transplant. This CDR3 reads CSVEGSGSSYNEQFF. The DNA for the CDR3 is TGCAGCGTTGAGGGTAGCGGGAGCTCCTACAATGAGCAGTTCTTC.